One sample yielded the 31 T cell receptor beta chains listed below, sequenced in a study of T cells after yellow fever vaccination. TCRdb processed the 5' RACE reads anew with MiXCR; each CDR3 protein has one entry. This table holds 200,000 to 300,000 distinct CDR3 sequences, 13% found once. The sample in question was CD4+ T cells sorted from PBMCs, obtained 45 days after the yellow fever booster vaccination. These receptors were taken from a man younger than 40 who received the YFV17D yellow fever vaccine.

The rearrangement uses TRBV3-1 and TRBJ2-3; 10 bases match TRBD2. The germline CDR1 and CDR2 sequences are LGHDT and YNNKEL (reference sequence). With V trimmed by 2 bases and J by 7 bases, 9 bases remained unmatched. This CDR3 region has 16 residues. This CDR3 is CASSQMSGRVMNTQYF. The CDR3 bases are TGTGCCAGCAGCCAAATGAGCGGGAGGGTCATGAATACGCAGTATTTT.

This clonotype showed up just a few times. CDR3 protein: CASSYGSDISNYGYTF. The CDR3 DNA reads TGTGCCAGCAGTTATGGCTCCGACATTTCTAACTATGGCTACACCTTC. The chain combines TRBV6-5 with TRBJ1-2; no clear D. The CDR3 contains 16 residues. Germline CDR1 is MNHEY and CDR2 is SVGAGI. The V gene lost 3 bases and the J gene lost 0 bases, with 14 bases spanning the gap.

The J gene is TRBJ1-5, the V gene TRBV20-1; 7 bases align to TRBD1. Germline lookup yields CDR1 DFQATT and CDR2 SNEGSKA (reference sequence). The CDR3 runs 14 residues. V shed 1 base, J shed 4 bases, and the junction held 4 bases outside the gene matches. The CDR3 loop is CSARGDRENQPQHF. CDR3 nucleotide sequence: TGCAGTGCTAGAGGTGACAGGGAAAATCAGCCCCAGCATTTT.

This chain uses TRBV5-6 with TRBJ2-7; 9 bases align to TRBD2. The CDR3 runs 14 residues. Germline V gene sequence: CDR1 SGHDT, CDR2 YYEEEE. Germline trimming cut 5 bases from V and 6 bases from J; bases unmatched to any gene: 9. CDR3 amino acids: CASSQPSGMSEQYF. The CDR3, as DNA: TGTGCCAGCAGTCAACCTAGCGGGATGAGCGAGCAGTACTTC.

This clonotype has just a few counts. The chain carries TRBV11-2 and TRBJ1-2; 10 bases map to TRBD1. The junction had 3 bases not matched to a gene; V was cut back by 1 base and J by 10 bases. CDR3 length: 13 amino acids. Germline V lookup: CDR1 SGHAT, CDR2 FQNNGV. CDR3 coding DNA: TGTGCCAGCAGCTTAGTTGGGACAGGGGACTACACCTTC. The encoded protein is CASSLVGTGDYTF.

In this sample, this clonotype turned up a few times. The rearrangement uses TRBV7-9 and TRBJ2-7; the D is unclear. V lost 2 bases to trimming and J lost 1 base, with 9 bases between them. The CDR3 totals 14 residues. The V gene's germline CDR1 is SEHNR and CDR2 FQNEAQ (reference sequence). Here the CDR3 reads CASSLLGSSYEQYF. CDR3 coding DNA: TGTGCCAGCAGCTTATTAGGTAGTTCCTACGAGCAGTACTTC.

This clonotype occurred a few times. The J gene is TRBJ2-3, the V gene TRBV15; no clear D gene. V was pared by 1 base and J by 5 bases, with 10 bases between. In germline, CDR1 is LNHNV, CDR2 YYDKDF (reference sequence). The CDR3 has 14 amino acids. In DNA, the CDR3 is TGTGCCACCAGCAGAGTTCCTGGGGAAGATACGCAGTATTTT. This gives the protein CATSRVPGEDTQYF.

The chain combines TRBV7-2 with TRBJ2-7, with unresolved D. The germline V gene has CDR1 SGHTA and CDR2 FQGNSA. The CDR3 runs to 12 residues. Deletions cut 5 bases from V and 3 bases from J, with 8 bases between. The CDR3 spells CASSLMDYEQYF. The CDR3 DNA reads as TGTGCCAGCAGCCTCATGGACTACGAGCAGTACTTC.

The gene calls are TRBV7-2 and TRBJ2-7; D unclear. There are 14 residues in the CDR3. V was trimmed by 5 bases and J by 4 bases, leaving 15 bases between them. CDR1 SGHTA and CDR2 FQGNSA come from the germline V gene. The CDR3 DNA reads as TGTGCCAGCAGCCCCAGCAGGTGGGCGTACGAGCAGTACTTC. Translating gives CASSPSRWAYEQYF.

This clonotype came up a few times. V and J are TRBV6-5 and TRBJ1-2; maybe TRBD1 (6 bases). Trimming shortened V by 8 bases and J by 3 bases, and 10 bases separated the two germline ends. CDR1 and CDR2 from the germline V gene are MNHEY and SVGAGI. The CDR3 length is 12 residues. DNA of the CDR3: TGTGCCAGCGGCAACAGGGACTATGGCTACACCTTC. Residues: CASGNRDYGYTF.

At least ten counts were recorded for this clonotype. The CDR3 protein is CASSLQGGLTEAFF. The CDR3, as DNA: TGCGCCAGCAGCTTGCAGGGGGGCTTGACTGAAGCTTTCTTT. The rearrangement joins TRBV5-1 to TRBJ1-1, with TRBD1 matching 7 bases. The CDR3 runs to 14 residues. Trimming removed 1 base from V and 5 bases from J; junction bases left unmatched: 5. Germline CDR1 and CDR2: SGHRS and YFSETQ.

The chain couples TRBV10-3 to TRBJ1-2; D is uncertain. The CDR3 is made up of 12 amino acids. From germline, CDR1 is ENHRY and CDR2 SYGVKD. V was pared by 2 bases and J by 7 bases, with 8 bases between. As DNA, the CDR3 is TGTGCCATCAGTGAGGCCAGTGGTGGCTACACCTTC. Protein product: CAISEASGGYTF.

The genes are TRBV7-9 and TRBJ2-7; 8 positions agree with TRBD2. CDR1 SEHNR and CDR2 FQNEAQ come from the germline V gene (reference sequence). This CDR3 region has 14 residues. The junction had 8 bases not matched to a gene; V was cut back by 8 bases and J by 2 bases. The CDR3 coding sequence is TGTGCCAGCGCCACTAGCGGCCCCGCCTACGAGCAGTACTTC. This gives the protein CASATSGPAYEQYF.

The V and J genes are TRBV12-3 or TRBV12-4 and TRBJ2-7; maybe TRBD2 (6 bases). CDR3 length: 13 residues. The V end was cut by 5 bases, the J end by 1 base, with 9 bases between. The DNA of the CDR3 is TGTGCCAGCAGTATCCGGGGGTCCTACGAGCAGTACTTC. It yields the protein CASSIRGSYEQYF.

This clonotype was counted between two and nine times. This chain joins TRBV4-3 and TRBJ2-5; D perhaps matches TRBD1 (5 bases). V shed 0 bases and J shed 5 bases, with 13 bases lying between them. The germline gives CDR1 LGHNA, CDR2 YSLEER. The CDR3 runs to 15 residues. The CDR3 loop is CASSQDLDWGETQYF. CDR3 DNA sequence: TGCGCCAGCAGCCAAGATCTCGATTGGGGCGAGACCCAGTACTTC.

The DNA for the CDR3 is TGTGCCAGCAGGAGGACAGGGACTAACTATGGCTACACCTTC. Residues: CASRRTGTNYGYTF. This chain connects TRBV12-3 or TRBV12-4 to TRBJ1-2, with 8 bases matching TRBD1. V gave up 6 bases and J gave up 0 bases; unmatched junction bases: 3. This CDR3 region has 14 residues.

The chain links TRBV10-3 to TRBJ2-5; the D is unclear. The CDR3 has 14 residues. Germline lookup yields CDR1 ENHRY and CDR2 SYGVKD. Deletions cut 2 bases from V and 4 bases from J, with 11 bases between. The CDR3 sequence: CAISEGVGGETQYF. DNA for the CDR3: TGTGCCATCAGTGAGGGGGTCGGTGGAGAGACCCAGTACTTC.

V and J are TRBV5-5 and TRBJ2-1; D gene uncertain. Germline assignment: CDR1 SGHKS and CDR2 YYEKEE (reference sequence). The V end was cut by 2 bases, the J end by 9 bases, with 6 bases between. There are 11 residues in the CDR3. The CDR3 protein is CASSFDGEQFF. The CDR3 nucleotides are TGTGCCAGCAGCTTTGATGGTGAGCAGTTCTTC.

This clonotype was seen only a few times. This chain links TRBV15 with TRBJ1-2; 7 positions match TRBD1. The CDR3 totals 15 residues. With 1 base clipped from V and 3 bases from J, the junction kept 5 bases outside the gene matches. Germline V gives CDR1 LNHNV, CDR2 YYDKDF (reference sequence). CDR3 region: CATSRGYGQDYGYTF. Written as DNA, the CDR3 is TGTGCCACCAGCAGAGGATACGGACAGGACTATGGCTACACCTTC.

This chain joins TRBV11-3 and TRBJ2-3; D unresolved. Germline CDR1 and CDR2: SGHNT and YENEEA. V was clipped by 5 bases and J by 9 bases, with 12 bases between them. The CDR3 has 12 residues. The CDR3 DNA reads TGTGCCAGCAGCCCCCCGCTGGGAACGCAGTATTTT. As protein: CASSPPLGTQYF.

V is TRBV18 and J is TRBJ2-5; 9 bases align to TRBD1. There are 15 residues in the CDR3. With V trimmed by 2 bases and J by 4 bases, 5 bases remained unmatched. Germline-derived CDR1 and CDR2 are KGHSH and LQKENI. In nucleotides, the CDR3 is TGTGCCAGCTCACCAGGGACAGGGTCGGGAGAGACCCAGTACTTC. This encodes CASSPGTGSGETQYF.

The rearrangement uses TRBV5-1 and TRBJ2-1; 11 bases align to TRBD2. Germline CDR1 and CDR2: SGHRS and YFSETQ. J was trimmed by 0 bases and V by 4 bases; bases with no gene match: 6. The CDR3 covers 17 residues. In nucleotides, the CDR3 is TGCGCCAGCAGCCCGGGACTAGCGGCCAGCTCCTACAATGAGCAGTTCTTC. This gives the protein CASSPGLAASSYNEQFF.

V usage is TRBV10-2 and J usage is TRBJ2-5; D gene ambiguous. Germline-derived CDR1 and CDR2 are WSHSY and SAAADI. Trimming left V 0 bases short and J 2 bases short, with 13 bases between. CDR3 size: 16 residues. CDR3 amino acids: CASSESRLVLQETQYF. The CDR3 nucleotides read TGCGCCAGCAGTGAGTCTAGACTGGTGTTGCAAGAGACCCAGTACTTC.

J is TRBJ2-3 and V is TRBV24-1, with D perhaps TRBD1 (5 bases). V was pared by 2 bases and J by 0 bases, with 14 bases between. Germline V gene sequence: CDR1 KGHDR, CDR2 SFDVKD. CDR3 size: 17 residues. The CDR3 is CATSDSPSTVSTDTQYF. In nucleotides, the CDR3 is TGTGCCACCAGTGATTCCCCCTCGACAGTCAGCACAGATACGCAGTATTTT.

This clonotype appeared a few times. J is TRBJ2-1 and V is TRBV5-1; 7 bases agree with TRBD2. V dropped 7 bases and J dropped 5; count of bases not matched to a gene: 9. The CDR3 is 14 amino acids. Germline assignment: CDR1 SGHRS and CDR2 YFSETQ. For the CDR3, the DNA is TGCGCCAGCTCTCGTGGCGGGAGCGACAATGAGCAGTTCTTC. This codes for CASSRGGSDNEQFF.

The CDR3, as DNA: TGTGCCAGCAGTTACAGGGCTGTGGGAAGCTCCTACAATGAGCAGTTCTTC. This sequence encodes CASSYRAVGSSYNEQFF. The V gene is TRBV6-5, the J gene TRBJ2-1; D call uncertain. V gave up 2 bases and J gave up 0 bases, with 14 bases separating them. The CDR3 has 17 amino acids. Germline lookup yields CDR1 MNHEY and CDR2 SVGAGI.

In this sample, this clonotype turned up a few times. The chain recombines TRBV3-1 with TRBJ2-1; 12 bases align to TRBD2. Germline loops: CDR1 LGHDT, CDR2 YNNKEL (reference sequence). V lost 1 base, J lost 8 bases, and 6 bases stayed unmatched. The CDR3 runs to 16 residues. Here the CDR3 DNA reads TGTGCCAGCAGCCAAGTGACTAGCGGGAGAAGCGATGAGCAGTTCTTC. Translating it yields CASSQVTSGRSDEQFF.

This clonotype was detected a few times. The chain is built from TRBV5-8 and TRBJ1-1, with D maybe TRBD1 (5 bases). Trimming took 4 bases from V and 1 from J, leaving 11 bases between them. The CDR3 runs 14 residues. Germline V gene sequence: CDR1 SGHTS, CDR2 YDEGEE. The CDR3 DNA follows: TGTGCCAGCAGCGTGCAGGGCAAGAACACTGAAGCTTTCTTT. The encoded protein is CASSVQGKNTEAFF.

This clonotype was counted only a few times. The chain recombines TRBV12-3 or TRBV12-4 with TRBJ2-7; D possibly uses TRBD1 or TRBD2 (5 bases each). The CDR3 is made up of 15 amino acids. Trimming removed 5 bases from V and 6 bases from J, with 20 bases in between. This CDR3 reads CASSPPPLGAGEQYF. CDR3 nucleotides: TGTGCCAGCAGTCCCCCTCCTCTAGGGGCGGGCGAGCAGTACTTC.

The V call is TRBV19, the J call TRBJ1-1; D may be TRBD1 (5 bases). Looked up from germline, CDR1 is LNHDA and CDR2 is SQIVND (reference sequence). The CDR3 has 13 amino acids. V was cut by 3 bases and J by 4 bases, with 9 bases left in between. The DNA of the CDR3 is TGTGCCAGTAGTATGGCTGGGGGCACTGAAGCTTTCTTT. It is translated as CASSMAGGTEAFF.

The table lists this clonotype with a few counts. V and J are TRBV20-1 and TRBJ2-7; 9 bases are shared with TRBD1. CDR3 size: 13 residues. Germline assignment: CDR1 DFQATT and CDR2 SNEGSKA (reference sequence). With V trimmed by 4 bases and J by 2 bases, 3 bases remained unmatched. The CDR3 DNA reads TGCAGTGCTACCGGGACAGGGCCCTACGAGCAGTACTTC. Translation: CSATGTGPYEQYF.